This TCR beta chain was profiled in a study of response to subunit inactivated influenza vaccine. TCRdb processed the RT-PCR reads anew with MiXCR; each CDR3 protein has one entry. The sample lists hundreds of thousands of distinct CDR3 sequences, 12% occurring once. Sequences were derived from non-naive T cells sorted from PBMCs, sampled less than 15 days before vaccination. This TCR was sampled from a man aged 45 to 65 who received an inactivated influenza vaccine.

Written as DNA, the CDR3 is TGTGCCAGCACCCCTGCAGGCCATAATTCACCCCTCCACTTT. Translation: CASTPAGHNSPLHF. The chain carries TRBV12-3 or TRBV12-4 and TRBJ1-6; D remains unclear. The V gene lost 7 bases and the J gene lost 5 bases, with 12 bases spanning the gap. The CDR3 spans 14 residues.